Below, 25 T cell receptor beta chains from the same sample are listed, as sequenced in a study of beta chain features in type 1 diabetes. Whole-study results and caveats: Shorter TCRB CDR3s, moderately but significantly so, marked every one of the four CD4+ subsets in Type 1 diabetes patients.

These receptors have no known antigen. Expressed TCRB transcripts were sequenced after all isolated RNA was converted to cDNA. Using immunoSEQ multiplex PCR, the repertoire was profiled, and TCRdb retains in-frame clones only, with some absent. Among around 56,000 clones, approximately 52% were seen once, and the ten largest hold 2.6%. Sequencing input: Tregs from blood. The origin of the receptors is a middle-aged woman with type 1 diabetes.

This chain connects TRBV5-1 to TRBJ1-1, with a possible D match to TRBD1 (5 bases). Germline CDR1 SGHRS, CDR2 YFSETQ. The CDR3 sequence is 15 residues long. Trimming shortened V by 4 bases and J by 2 bases, and 15 bases separated the two germline ends. The CDR3 sequence: CASSPWGPINTEAFF. Written as DNA, the CDR3 is TGCGCCAGCAGCCCCTGGGGCCCAATCAACACTGAAGCTTTCTTT.

The chain joins TRBV5-1 to TRBJ2-3; 12 positions agree with TRBD2. The junction had 7 bases not matched to a gene; V was cut back by 4 bases and J by 4 bases. The CDR3 consists of 16 residues. Germline V gene data show CDR1 as SGHRS and CDR2 as YFSETQ. This CDR3 reads CASSPILAGGPDTQYF. For the CDR3, the DNA is TGCGCCAGCAGCCCCATCCTAGCGGGAGGGCCAGATACGCAGTATTTT.

The rearrangement links TRBV7-2 to TRBJ2-1; possibly TRBD2 for D (6 bases). Germline CDR1 SGHTA, CDR2 FQGNSA. The ends were cut back, 2 bases at V and 3 bases at J, with 11 bases in the middle. There are 15 residues in the CDR3. CDR3 loop: CASSLLGRIYNEQFF. In DNA form, the CDR3 reads TGTGCCAGCAGCTTATTGGGGAGGATCTACAATGAGCAGTTCTTC.

The genes are TRBV6-6 and TRBJ1-1; D uncertain. Per germline, CDR1 MNHNY and CDR2 SVGAGI (reference sequence). Trimming pared 6 bases from V and 0 bases from J, leaving 8 bases between. This CDR3 has 13 amino acids. The CDR3 loop reads CASRTPVNTEAFF. DNA for the CDR3: TGTGCCAGCAGGACACCGGTGAACACTGAAGCTTTCTTT.

This clone has a handful of counts. The V and J genes are TRBV5-8 and TRBJ2-3; D is unresolved. This CDR3 region has 13 residues. Germline values: CDR1 SGHTS, CDR2 YDEGEE. The germline V and J ends were trimmed by 2 bases and 0 bases, with 4 bases remaining between them. The CDR3 reads CASSFYSTDTQYF. In DNA form, the CDR3 reads TGTGCCAGCAGCTTCTACAGCACAGATACGCAGTATTTT.

The chain links TRBV28 to TRBJ2-1, with 11 bases fitting TRBD2. The CDR3 contains 11 residues. CDR1 and CDR2 from the germline V gene are MDHEN and SYDVKM. J lost 15 bases, V lost 6 bases, and 4 bases had no gene match. The CDR3 sequence: CASSYSGRGFF. The CDR3 nucleotides are TGTGCCAGCAGCTATAGCGGGAGGGGGTTCTTC.

The chain combines TRBV30 with TRBJ2-7; weak D call: TRBD2 (6 bases). CDR1 is GTSNPN and CDR2 is SVGIG in the germline V gene (reference sequence). This CDR3 region has 14 residues. Between the trimmed V and J ends, which lost 1 base and 2 bases, there was a span of 12 bases. CDR3 in amino acids: CAWSGGTGTYEQYF. DNA of the CDR3: TGTGCCTGGAGTGGGGGGACTGGAACCTACGAGCAGTACTTC.

This sequence joins TRBV18 and TRBJ2-7; 10 bases are a match to TRBD2. Germline V gene sequence: CDR1 KGHSH, CDR2 LQKENI. After removal of 1 base from V and 4 bases from J, the junction contained 16 bases not matched to a gene. The CDR3 totals 19 residues. The CDR3 bases are TGTGCCAGCTCACCACTTTCCTGGACTAGCGGATCAGTTCTTTACGAGCAGTACTTC. Protein: CASSPLSWTSGSVLYEQYF.

V usage is TRBV6-5 and J usage is TRBJ2-5; the match to TRBD1 covers 8 bases. The CDR3 runs 14 residues. Germline values: CDR1 MNHEY, CDR2 SVGAGI. The V gene end was trimmed by 2 bases and the J gene end by 5 bases; junction bases not matched to a gene: 4. CDR3: CASSYRTGRETQYF. Written as DNA, the CDR3 is TGTGCCAGCAGTTACCGGACAGGGAGGGAGACCCAGTACTTC.

The rearrangement links TRBV29-1 to TRBJ2-5; 8 nucleotides align to TRBD2. J gave up 4 bases and V 4 bases, and 2 bases lay outside the gene matches. The CDR3 length is 12 residues. Looked up from germline, CDR1 is SQVTM and CDR2 is ANQGSEA. Here the CDR3 reads CSVGLAGETQYF. The DNA for the CDR3 is TGCAGCGTTGGCCTAGCGGGAGAGACCCAGTACTTC.

As for this clone: The sample has other DNA sequences that encode this CDR3 too. The gene calls are TRBV4-3 and TRBJ2-6; 9 nucleotides agree with TRBD2. The length of the CDR3 is 18 residues. V shed 1 base and J 3 bases; nucleotides not matched to a gene: 7. Germline V CDR1 and CDR2: LGHNA, YSLEER. The CDR3 nucleotides read TGCGCCAGCAGCCAAGGAGGGAATAGCGGGAGTGGGGCCAACGTCCTGACTTTC. As protein: CASSQGGNSGSGANVLTF.

The chain couples TRBV18 to TRBJ2-6, with a possible D match to TRBD2 (5 bases). This CDR3 is 15 amino acids long. CDR1 and CDR2 from the germline V gene are KGHSH and LQKENI. The ends were cut back, 3 bases at V and 3 bases at J, with 9 bases in the middle. The chain's CDR3 is CASSPLGSGANVLTF. The CDR3 region has the DNA TGTGCCAGCTCACCGCTGGGGAGTGGGGCCAACGTCCTGACTTTC.

This CDR3 reads CASSSGQGEVGELFF. The CDR3 DNA reads TGTGCCAGCAGCTCGGGACAGGGGGAAGTCGGGGAGCTGTTTTTT. The chain recombines TRBV7-3 with TRBJ2-2; TRBD1 matches 11 bases. The V segment lost 4 bases and the J segment 7 bases; nucleotides outside the gene matches: 5. Germline assignment: CDR1 SGHTA and CDR2 FQGTGA. There are 15 residues in the CDR3.

This rearrangement joins TRBV18 to TRBJ2-7, with 9 bases that match TRBD2. The CDR3 is made up of 15 amino acids. Germline CDR1 KGHSH, CDR2 LQKENI. Trimming removed 4 bases from V and 5 bases from J; junction bases left unmatched: 9. Here the CDR3 reads CASSLLAGGGNEQYF. The CDR3, as DNA: TGTGCCAGCTCACTTCTCGCGGGAGGGGGGAACGAGCAGTACTTC.

This rearrangement joins TRBV29-1 to TRBJ2-7; the match to TRBD1 covers 9 bases. The CDR3 totals 13 residues. The germline V gene encodes CDR1 SQVTM and CDR2 ANQGSEA. V trimming: 7 bases; J trimming: 0 bases; junction bases outside the gene matches: 4. The CDR3 loop is CSAGTGTSYEQYF. The CDR3 nucleotides read TGCAGCGCCGGGACAGGGACCTCCTACGAGCAGTACTTC.

V usage is TRBV4-2 and J usage is TRBJ1-4; tentative D call: TRBD1 (6 bases). V gave up 0 bases and J gave up 10 bases, with 12 bases separating them. Per germline, CDR1 LGHNA and CDR2 YNFKEQ. CDR3 length: 14 residues. CDR3 amino acids: CASSQERVGAKLFF. The CDR3 DNA is TGTGCCAGCAGCCAAGAAAGAGTGGGGGCAAAACTGTTTTTT.

The chain has TRBV27 and TRBJ2-5; 9 bases line up with TRBD1. The DNA matches TRBJ2-7 better at its end, which makes the J call doubtful. This CDR3 has 15 amino acids. Per germline, CDR1 MNHEY and CDR2 SMNVEV (reference sequence). The CDR3 spells CASSPLGQGENEQYF. Here the CDR3 DNA reads TGTGCCAGCAGTCCCCTGGGACAGGGAGAAAACGAGCAGTACTTC.

In its sample, this clone was seen many times. The chain joins TRBV5-4 to TRBJ1-2, with D unresolved. The V and J ends lost 0 bases and 8 bases respectively, with 14 bases between them. Looked up from germline, CDR1 is SGHNT and CDR2 is YYREEE (reference sequence). The length of the CDR3 is 14 residues. The CDR3 DNA follows: TGTGCCAGCAGCTTGGACGGTCGGTCCTTCGGCTACACCTTC. Residues: CASSLDGRSFGYTF.

About this clone itself: The CDR3 does not close with the conserved phenylalanine or tryptophan, likely indicating a read error. V is TRBV7-8 and J is TRBJ1-2; no reliable D call. Germline-derived CDR1 and CDR2 are SGHVS and FQNEAQ. CDR3 length: 13 amino acids. V shed 2 bases and J shed 3 bases, with 7 bases lying between them. This CDR3 reads CASSLTVDYGYTL. CDR3 sequence (DNA): TGTGCCAGCAGCTTAACGGTGGACTATGGCTACACCCTC.

This rearrangement joins TRBV11-2 to TRBJ1-1; D might be TRBD1 (6 bases). Trimming took off 1 base at V and 0 bases at J, with 15 bases between the two ends. Germline lookup yields CDR1 SGHAT and CDR2 FQNNGV. There are 17 residues in the CDR3. CDR3 loop: CASSLVVVQGLNTEAFF. Here the CDR3 DNA reads TGTGCCAGCAGCTTAGTAGTGGTACAGGGTCTGAACACTGAAGCTTTCTTT.

This chain uses TRBV7-9 with TRBJ2-1; possibly TRBD1 for D (6 bases). The CDR3 spans 14 residues. From germline, CDR1 is SEHNR and CDR2 FQNEAQ (reference sequence). The V gene lost 5 bases and the J gene lost 6 bases, with 14 bases spanning the gap. DNA for the CDR3: TGTGCCAGCAGCACGCAGGGGCCCCGCAATGAGCAGTTCTTC. Protein: CASSTQGPRNEQFF.

V and J are TRBV9 and TRBJ2-1; 7 bases line up with TRBD1. This CDR3 is 17 amino acids long. With 3 bases clipped from V and 4 bases from J, the junction kept 13 bases outside the gene matches. In germline, CDR1 is SGDLS, CDR2 YYNGEE. CDR3 protein: CASSALNRGTGYNEQFF. Written as DNA, the CDR3 is TGTGCCAGCAGCGCCCTAAACAGGGGTACGGGTTACAATGAGCAGTTCTTC.

The chain joins TRBV7-9 to TRBJ1-4; D gene ambiguous. Germline-derived CDR1 and CDR2 are SEHNR and FQNEAQ (reference sequence). There are 18 residues in the CDR3. With 1 base removed from V and 0 bases from J, the gap between germline ends came to 15 bases. This CDR3 reads CASSLGRQTSTTNEKLFF. CDR3 sequence (DNA): TGTGCCAGCAGCTTAGGACGGCAGACATCTACAACTAATGAAAAACTGTTTTTT.

As regards this clone: The sample holds other DNA sequences that translate to the same CDR3. The genes are TRBV28 and TRBJ1-2, with 9 bases identical to TRBD1. CDR3 size: 14 residues. Germline values: CDR1 MDHEN, CDR2 SYDVKM. V shed 6 bases and J 3 bases; nucleotides not matched to a gene: 5. CDR3 in DNA: TGTGCCAGCAGCTCAACAGGGGGCGACTATGGCTACACCTTC. Translating it yields CASSSTGGDYGYTF.

The chain employs TRBV5-1 and TRBJ1-2, with D perhaps TRBD1 (5 bases). CDR3 size: 15 residues. V was trimmed by 6 bases and J by 1 base, leaving 16 bases between them. Germline CDR1 SGHRS, CDR2 YFSETQ. The CDR3 region has the DNA TGCGCCAGCAATTATGACGGGACTGGTAACTATGGCTACACCTTC. Its translation is CASNYDGTGNYGYTF. The whole variable domain, filled in from reference TRBV5-1 and TRBJ1-2, reads KAGVTQTPRYLIKTRGQQVTLSCSPISGHRSVSWYQQTPGQGLQFLFEYFSETQRNKGNFPGRFSGRQFSNSRSEMNVSTLELGDSALYLCASNYDGTGNYGYTFGSGTRLTVV.